This TCR beta chain was sequenced for a study of blood T cell repertoires in COVID-19 (dated by TCRdb to between 2020 and 2021). Concerning the study at large: Samples from collaborators originated in the United States, Italy and Spain and spanned both the acute and convalescent phases of COVID-19. The prospective study material was composed of cDNA or gDNA derived from T cells, B-cell-depleted T cells, or PBMCs. Deeply sampled blood TCRbeta repertoires from subjects exposed to, actively infected with, or recovered from COVID-19 were included in the dataset. The repertoires were made available in a free public database intended to serve as a resource for research on the immune response to SARS-CoV-2. Samples were obtained from the ongoing ImmuneRACE study (first 160 participants) and from about 1,300 subjects provided by 6 global collaborators. A de-identified subject ID, COVID-19 status, age in years and sex were almost always included in the sample metadata. Where HLA class I and class II types were available, the types were taken from metadata supplied by the sample provider, not from assay-based typing.

Of note for this clone: Its antigen is currently not known. Nothing much larger sits one base from this clone, and base qualities are not available.

On the study overall, not on this receptor specifically: The quantity of clinical and demographic metadata differed by source and by participant and was supplied without curation.

V is trimmed back by 6 bases and J by 5 bases, and the junction contains 13 bases that no gene match accounts for. The CDR3 measures 16 amino acids from cysteine to phenylalanine. The retained sequence is limited to the CDR3, 48 bases, with the frame set at the first base. From the germline V gene, CDR1 is SGHRS and CDR2 is YFSETQ. TCRbeta CDR3 regions were amplified from genomic DNA by means of the immunoSEQ Assay, a bias-controlled multiplex PCR. The paper's processing steps were these. Within the assay, amplification of reference gene primers was used to estimate how many nucleated cells each sample contained. To quantify the absolute abundance of each unique TCRbeta CDR3 rearrangement, sequence reads were collapsed and filtered. For each sample, productive Simpson clonality was calculated as the square root of Simpson's diversity index over productive rearrangements. TCRdb took over this immuneACCESS table, retaining in-frame rearrangements with V and J assigned. Such tables are incomplete; in checked studies, under half of the missing clones stem from an unresolved V gene, and the remainder is unexplained. V and J calls and clone size are given by that table; D and trimming were obtained from the DNA. The sample has about 230,000 clones on record, roughly 90% of them singletons. Around 4.2% of the sample rests with the top ten.

Participants in the prospective study were enrolled through a virtual design, were aged roughly 18 to 100 years, and lived in 24 United States geographic areas. In the prospective study, participants were assigned to cohorts based on the clinical history participants reported in a screening survey and a study questionnaire. In the prospective study, whole blood, serum and a nasopharyngeal or oropharyngeal swab were collected from each participant by mobile phlebotomists. Participants in the prospective study had the option to provide additional blood draws and questionnaires over a 2-month period. Before DNA extraction, blood samples from the prospective study were shipped at room temperature or frozen.

The sequence was collected from a woman between 25 and 40 years old with acute COVID-19. The rearrangement combines TRBV5-1 with TRBJ1-4, with TRBD1 matching 7 junction bases. Material for sequencing was PBMCs or T cells enriched from blood (not recorded which). The CDR3 region: CASTNRGGQLNEKLFF. The DNA reads TGCGCCAGCACCAACCGGGGGGGACAGCTAAATGAAAAACTGTTTTTT.